This T cell receptor (beta chain) is from a study of post-analysis software for immune sequencing data. Study-level findings and limits: Compared against controls, patients with multiple sclerosis displayed significantly lower normalized Chao1 diversity. With TRBV5-6, TRBV5-1 and TRBV20-1 included, about five TRBV segments were more frequent in patients than in controls.

The CDR3 has 12 amino acids. From germline, CDR1 is DFQATT and CDR2 SNEGSKA (reference sequence). Researchers reported that TCR beta cDNA libraries carried unique molecular identifiers. TCRdb re-called the PCR reads with MiXCR, one entry per CDR3 protein. The data show roughly 400,000 distinct CDR3 sequences, with about 40% seen just once and 6.5% to 8% held by the top ten. A remark on this clonotype: Antigen unknown. One end of the junction varies from germline; a read error may be responsible.

The clonotype was recovered from a girl aged 2-10 years with multiple sclerosis. Material for sequencing was blood. This chain links TRBV20-1 with TRBJ2-7, with TRBD2 matching 7 bases. As DNA, the CDR3 is TGCAGTACTAGCGCTGACTCCTACGAGCAGTACTTC. Protein: CSTSADSYEQYF.